This section outlines one T cell receptor beta chain sequence together with its context. The record originates from a study of blood T cell repertoires in COVID-19. Background on the study: Material from acute and convalescent COVID-19 was sourced from the United States, Italy and Spain. T cells, B-cell-depleted T cells, or PBMCs supplied cDNA or gDNA.

The CDR3 contains 16 residues. Per germline, CDR1 SEHNR and CDR2 FQNEAQ (reference sequence). Trimming cost V 1 base and J 0 bases, with 10 bases left between them. Generated by immunoSEQ multiplex PCR, the TCRdb table keeps only in-frame clones and is missing some. The table shows around 400,000 clones, with roughly 90% occurring only once. This receptor was taken from a middle-aged man with acute or convalescent COVID-19. The sequencing input was peripheral blood. The chain combines TRBV7-9 with TRBJ2-1; D perhaps matches TRBD2 (6 bases). Here the CDR3 reads CASSLVFGSSYNEQFF. In nucleotides, the CDR3 is TGTGCCAGCAGCTTAGTCTTCGGGAGCTCCTACAATGAGCAGTTCTTC.